Following are 13 T cell receptor beta chains from one sample sequenced in a study of regulatory T cells in long-lasting Graves disease. Library construction for TCR beta used iRepertoire HTBI primers and Arm-PCR of CDR3 regions. TCRdb redid the calling of the multiplex PCR reads with MiXCR, one entry per CDR3 protein. The table includes approximately 540,000 distinct CDR3 sequences, around 12% detected once. The time point was: newly diagnosed GD, antithyroid drugs for less than 3 months. RNA extracted from PBMCs served as the sequencing template. These data also featured in a second study, about T cells in Graves' hyperthyroidism and ophthalmopathy.

The material was peripheral blood mononuclear cells (PBMCs), obtained at new diagnosis, from a patient treated with antithyroid drugs. Receptors originate from a woman in her twenties or thirties with Graves disease.

This clonotype occurred many times. V gene TRBV11-2 combines with J gene TRBJ1-4; 7 bases are a match to TRBD1. The germline CDR1 and CDR2 sequences are SGHAT and FQNNGV. The length of the CDR3 is 14 residues. V shed 0 bases, J shed 8 bases, and the junction held 3 bases outside the gene matches. The CDR3 DNA reads TGTGCCAGCAGCTTAGAGGGCAGGGGGGAAAAACTGTTTTTT. It translates to CASSLEGRGEKLFF.

This clonotype was counted at least ten times. The genes are TRBV30 and TRBJ1-2; a weak D match, TRBD1 (5 bases). The CDR3 covers 12 residues. Trimming cost V 0 bases and J 9 bases, with 11 bases left between them. CDR1 and CDR2 (germline): GTSNPN, SVGIG (reference sequence). CDR3 nucleotide sequence: TGTGCCTGGAGTGTGACCAGGGATAGCTACACCTTC. This gives the protein CAWSVTRDSYTF.

The V gene is TRBV19, the J gene TRBJ2-7, with a weak D call TRBD1 (5 bases). Between the trimmed V and J ends, which lost 11 bases and 0 bases, there was a span of 14 bases. Germline CDR1 and CDR2: LNHDA and SQIVND (reference sequence). The length of the CDR3 is 13 residues. The CDR3 loop reads CASKKTASYEQYF. The CDR3 DNA reads as TGTGCCTCTAAGAAGACAGCCTCCTACGAGCAGTACTTC.

V and J are TRBV11-2 and TRBJ2-7; possibly TRBD1 for D (6 bases). This CDR3 region has 14 residues. CDR1 and CDR2 from the germline V gene are SGHAT and FQNNGV. The V end lost 3 bases, the J end lost 6 bases, and 15 bases lay between the germline ends. As DNA, the CDR3 is TGTGCCAGCAGCTTCCAACAGGGCTCCCTCGAGCAGTACGTC. Protein product: CASSFQQGSLEQYV.

This clonotype was detected a few times. V usage is TRBV5-1 and J usage is TRBJ2-1; the match to TRBD2 covers 8 bases. In germline, CDR1 is SGHRS, CDR2 YFSETQ. The CDR3 loop spans 20 amino acids. V was pared by 4 bases and J by 3 bases, with 21 bases of the junction left unmatched. The CDR3 spells CASSRHRGGRATLSYNEQFF. CDR3 nucleotide sequence: TGCGCCAGCAGCCGGCACCGGGGGGGGAGGGCCACCCTAAGCTACAATGAGCAGTTCTTC.

In this sample, this clonotype turned up many times. The chain links TRBV6-1 to TRBJ2-2; 7 bases map to TRBD2. The CDR3 covers 15 residues. The germline V gene has CDR1 MNHNS and CDR2 SASEGT. V shed 8 bases and J 2 bases; nucleotides not matched to a gene: 8. CDR3 in amino acids: CASAFGTTNTGELFF. CDR3 nucleotides: TGTGCCAGCGCATTTGGGACTACAAACACCGGGGAGCTGTTTTTT.

Regarding this clonotype: It is likely a read error: a sequence one base away is far more abundant. This chain links TRBV2 with TRBJ2-1, with D unresolved. Germline-derived CDR1 and CDR2 are SNHLY and FYNNEI. This CDR3 comprises 12 residues. The V gene lost 4 bases and the J gene lost 10 bases, with 11 bases spanning the gap. This CDR3 is CASSVPLPEQFF. In DNA, the CDR3 is TGTGCCAGCAGTGTCCCCCTCCCGGAGCAGTTCTTC.

The V gene is TRBV6-1, the J gene TRBJ2-1; D possibly corresponds to TRBD2 (6 bases). Germline CDR1 and CDR2: MNHNS and SASEGT. Trimming stripped 5 bases from V and 6 bases from J, with 14 bases between. The CDR3 spans 14 residues. This CDR3 is CASSRTLALNEQFF. CDR3 DNA sequence: TGTGCCAGCAGTCGAACTCTAGCGCTCAATGAGCAGTTCTTC.

The sample holds many counts of this clonotype. The chain employs TRBV20-1 and TRBJ1-5; D not resolved. V lost 3 bases and J lost 1, with 10 bases in between. Germline V gene data show CDR1 as DFQATT and CDR2 as SNEGSKA (reference sequence). There are 14 residues in the CDR3. CDR3 region: CSASRPRSNQPQHF. CDR3 bases: TGCAGTGCTAGCAGGCCTCGGAGCAATCAGCCCCAGCATTTT.

The chain carries TRBV12-5 and TRBJ1-1; D perhaps matches TRBD1 (5 bases). The CDR3 contains 17 residues. The germline V and J ends were trimmed by 1 base and 4 bases, with 19 bases remaining between them. Germline CDR1 reads LGHNT; CDR2 reads FRNRAP. CDR3 DNA: TGTGCTAGTGGTTTGGGCGCGGGTGTGGGGCAAGTCACTGAAGCTTTCTTT. It encodes CASGLGAGVGQVTEAFF.

The CDR3 DNA sequence: TGTGCCAGCAGCTGGCTTTGGGACTATGGCTACACCTTC. Translation: CASSWLWDYGYTF. The chain is built from TRBV28 and TRBJ1-2, with no clear D. The germline CDR1 and CDR2 sequences are MDHEN and SYDVKM. The CDR3 length is 13 residues. V was clipped by 6 bases and J by 3 bases, with 11 bases between them.

This clonotype was observed a few times. The rearrangement joins TRBV30 to TRBJ1-1; D might be TRBD1 (6 bases). V lost 1 base and J 4 bases, leaving 19 bases between the germline ends. The CDR3 spans 16 residues. Germline CDR1 and CDR2: GTSNPN and SVGIG (reference sequence). This CDR3 is CAWSGGTLIRATEAFF. In nucleotides, the CDR3 is TGTGCCTGGAGTGGTGGGACACTCATAAGGGCCACTGAAGCTTTCTTT.

Comment on this clonotype: This may arise from a read error, as a much more abundant clone is one base away. The chain uses TRBV6-5 and TRBJ2-1; possibly TRBD2 for D (6 bases). CDR3 length: 14 residues. With 2 bases removed from V and 10 bases from J, the gap between germline ends came to 15 bases. From germline, CDR1 is MNHEY and CDR2 SVGAGI. CDR3 nucleotide sequence: TGTGCCAGCAGTTACACACCCAGGGCGGGGGAGCAGTTCTTC. The encoded protein is CASSYTPRAGEQFF.